Shown below are 25 T cell receptor beta chains from a single sample sequenced in a study of cytomegalovirus exposure and HLA in healthy donors. Both 60 Vbeta primers and 13 Jbeta primers went into the PCR. Produced via immunoSEQ multiplex PCR; TCRdb's table is partial and in-frame only. Its table lists about 130,000 clones. The sequenced sample consisted of PBMCs. The receptors here all came from an older woman in good health and CMV-seronegative.

CDR3 region: CASSAHRGTEAFF. The CDR3 DNA is TGTGCCAGCAGCGCCCACCGAGGAACTGAAGCTTTCTTT. The rearrangement joins TRBV11-3 to TRBJ1-1; D uncertain. The CDR3 sequence is 13 residues long. Trimming took off 5 bases at V and 5 bases at J, with 12 bases between the two ends. In germline, CDR1 is SGHNT, CDR2 YENEEA.

The V call is TRBV28, the J call TRBJ1-5, with D possibly matching TRBD1 (5 bases). The germline V and J ends were trimmed by 6 bases and 7 bases, with 19 bases remaining between them. From germline, CDR1 is MDHEN and CDR2 SYDVKM. The CDR3 totals 15 residues. Here the CDR3 reads CASSRPASGDQPQHF. The CDR3 DNA reads TGTGCCAGCAGCCGCCCGGCGTCGGGGGACCAGCCCCAGCATTTT.

The chain couples TRBV14 to TRBJ2-4; the D gene is possibly TRBD2 (7 bases). The V and J ends lost 4 bases and 4 bases respectively, with 14 bases between them. The CDR3 has 15 residues. CDR1 is SGHDN and CDR2 is FVKESK in the germline V gene. The CDR3 loop is CASSPLGGAKNIQYF. Here the CDR3 DNA reads TGTGCCAGCAGCCCGTTAGGGGGGGCGAAAAACATTCAGTACTTC.

This chain's CDR3 is CASSPWTGTNTGELFF. Written as DNA, the CDR3 is TGCGCCAGCAGCCCCTGGACAGGAACGAACACCGGGGAGCTGTTTTTT. This rearrangement joins TRBV4-1 to TRBJ2-2; TRBD1 matches at 7 bases. V dropped 4 bases and J dropped 0; count of bases not matched to a gene: 5. Germline V gives CDR1 MGHRA, CDR2 YSYEKL. This CDR3 comprises 16 residues.

The chain carries TRBV9 and TRBJ1-4; a possible D gene is TRBD1 (6 bases). V was trimmed by 4 bases and J by 0 bases, leaving 16 bases between them. Germline V gene lookup returns CDR1 SGDLS and CDR2 YYNGEE. The CDR3 contains 17 residues. The CDR3 here is CASSPRQASSTNEKLFF. The CDR3 DNA is TGTGCCAGCAGCCCGAGACAGGCGAGCTCAACTAATGAAAAACTGTTTTTT.

Here the CDR3 reads CASSQIGQGAEDTQYF. The CDR3 DNA is TGTGCCAGCAGCCAAATAGGACAGGGGGCCGAGGATACGCAGTATTTT. The chain recombines TRBV4-2 with TRBJ2-3; TRBD1 aligns across 11 bases. Trimming cost V 2 bases and J 6 bases; bases outside gene matches: 7. This CDR3 region has 16 residues. Germline-derived CDR1 and CDR2 are LGHNA and YNFKEQ.

The rearrangement joins TRBV6-5 to TRBJ2-7, with D tentatively TRBD1 (6 bases). The CDR3 runs 16 residues. Germline V gives CDR1 MNHEY, CDR2 SVGAGI. V was pared by 2 bases and J by 1 base, with 15 bases between. CDR3 sequence: CASSYKTGVLSYEQYF. CDR3 DNA: TGTGCCAGCAGTTACAAGACAGGAGTCCTATCCTACGAGCAGTACTTC.

J is TRBJ1-5 and V is TRBV5-1; a weak D match, TRBD1 (5 bases). There are 17 residues in the CDR3. Germline CDR1 SGHRS, CDR2 YFSETQ. V was pared by 0 bases and J by 0 bases, with 13 bases between. The CDR3 sequence: CASSLGPEGVSNQPQHF. The CDR3 DNA is TGCGCCAGCAGCTTGGGGCCGGAAGGGGTTAGCAATCAGCCCCAGCATTTT.

CDR3 in amino acids: CASSYPRTESSGNTIYF. CDR3 nucleotides: TGTGCCAGCAGCTACCCTAGGACAGAAAGCTCTGGAAACACCATATATTTT. The chain joins TRBV11-2 to TRBJ1-3; D is possibly TRBD1 (6 bases). There are 17 residues in the CDR3. Germline assignment: CDR1 SGHAT and CDR2 FQNNGV. Trimming took off 4 bases at V and 0 bases at J, with 16 bases between the two ends.

In DNA form, the CDR3 reads TGTGCCAGCAGCAAAGGGGTCTTAGGGGCGAACACCATATATTTT. Translating gives CASSKGVLGANTIYF. The chain carries TRBV21-1 and TRBJ1-3; the table's D call TRBD1 went unverified against the DNA. TRBV21-1 is reported as a pseudogene. This CDR3 has 15 amino acids.

The genes are TRBV19 and TRBJ2-3; weak D call: TRBD2 (6 bases). Germline assignment: CDR1 LNHDA and CDR2 SQIVND (reference sequence). Between the trimmed V and J ends, which lost 4 bases and 0 bases, there was a span of 17 bases. The CDR3 runs 17 residues. The CDR3 reads CASSRELSGHSTDTQYF. The CDR3 nucleotides are TGTGCCAGTAGTAGAGAGTTGAGCGGGCATAGCACAGATACGCAGTATTTT.

This sequence joins TRBV7-3 and TRBJ2-3; D is unclear. The CDR3 extends over 16 amino acids. The germline V gene has CDR1 SGHTA and CDR2 FQGTGA. Deletions cut 1 base from V and 0 bases from J, with 11 bases between. CDR3 amino acids: CASSLIRSPSTDTQYF. The CDR3 nucleotides read TGTGCCAGCAGCTTAATCAGGTCCCCTAGCACAGATACGCAGTATTTT. Complete variable domain (other parts from reference TRBV7-3 and TRBJ2-3): GAGVSQTPSNKVTEKGKYVELRCDPISGHTALYWYRQSLGQGPEFLIYFQGTGAADDSGLPNDRFFAVRPEGSVSTLKIQRTERGDSAVYLCASSLIRSPSTDTQYFGPGTRLTVL.

The rearrangement joins TRBV6-1 to TRBJ2-1; weak D call: TRBD2 (6 bases). Germline CDR1 is MNHNS and CDR2 is SASEGT. V lost 0 bases and J 7 bases, leaving 16 bases between the germline ends. The CDR3 loop spans 16 amino acids. CDR3 region: CASSEARTSLGNEQFF. The DNA for the CDR3 is TGTGCCAGCAGTGAAGCGCGCACTAGCTTGGGTAATGAGCAGTTCTTC.

V and J are TRBV11-2 and TRBJ1-2, with a possible D match to TRBD1 (6 bases). The V end was cut by 4 bases, the J end by 7 bases, with 13 bases between. Germline V gene lookup returns CDR1 SGHAT and CDR2 FQNNGV. This CDR3 is built from 13 residues. The CDR3 nucleotides read TGTGCCAGCAGCTCCCGTGGGGGCGGTGGCTACACCTTC. This codes for CASSSRGGGGYTF. The complete variable domain, with remaining parts taken from reference TRBV11-2 and TRBJ1-2, reads EAGVAQSPRYKIIEKRQSVAFWCNPISGHATLYWYQQILGQGPKLLIQFQNNGVVDDSQLPKDRFSAERLKGVDSTLKIQPAKLEDSAVYLCASSSRGGGGYTFGSGTRLTVV.

This chain uses TRBV10-3 with TRBJ1-1; D not certain. CDR1 and CDR2 (germline): ENHRY, SYGVKD. The CDR3 is 13 amino acids. The germline V and J ends were trimmed by 5 bases and 0 bases, with 7 bases remaining between them. For the CDR3, the DNA is TGTGCCATCAGTCCGGGAATGAACACTGAAGCTTTCTTT. Protein: CAISPGMNTEAFF.

The chain joins TRBV5-6 to TRBJ1-5; D is unclear. Trimming stripped 0 bases from V and 2 bases from J, with 9 bases between. The CDR3 runs 15 residues. Per the germline V gene, CDR1 is SGHDT and CDR2 is YYEEEE. CDR3 loop: CASSLGGQGNQPQHF. The CDR3 coding sequence is TGTGCCAGCAGCTTGGGTGGGCAGGGCAATCAGCCCCAGCATTTT. The full variable domain, with the rest looked up from reference TRBV5-6 and TRBJ1-5, is DAGVTQSPTHLIKTRGQQVTLRCSPKSGHDTVSWYQQALGQGPQFIFQYYEEEERQRGNFPDRFSGHQFPNYSSELNVNALLLGDSALYLCASSLGGQGNQPQHFGDGTRLSIL.

This chain uses TRBV27 with TRBJ2-2, with 7 nucleotides matching TRBD1. There are 16 residues in the CDR3. Germline V gene lookup returns CDR1 MNHEY and CDR2 SMNVEV (reference sequence). V dropped 4 bases and J dropped 1; count of bases not matched to a gene: 6. CDR3 sequence reads: CASSYRGPQNTGELFF. The CDR3 nucleotides read TGTGCCAGCAGTTACAGGGGACCCCAGAACACCGGGGAGCTGTTTTTT.

The rearrangement uses TRBV6-5 and TRBJ1-5, with D unclear. This CDR3 has 13 amino acids. From germline, CDR1 is MNHEY and CDR2 SVGAGI. The germline V and J ends were trimmed by 0 bases and 8 bases, with 8 bases remaining between them. CDR3 sequence: CASSYSRGEPQHF. In DNA form, the CDR3 reads TGTGCCAGCAGTTACTCTCGAGGCGAGCCCCAGCATTTT.

CDR3: CASSSGRGPTYEQYF. The CDR3 coding sequence is TGTGCCAGCAGCTCTGGGCGGGGCCCAACCTACGAGCAGTACTTC. V usage is TRBV7-9 and J usage is TRBJ2-7, with D possibly matching TRBD2 (6 bases). The V gene lost 4 bases and the J gene lost 2 bases, with 15 bases spanning the gap. The CDR3 length is 15 residues. CDR1 and CDR2 (germline): SEHNR, FQNEAQ (reference sequence).

The chain combines TRBV2 with TRBJ2-5; 11 bases line up with TRBD2. The J call is in doubt because the DNA end fits TRBJ2-7 better. Germline CDR1 SNHLY, CDR2 FYNNEI. The length of the CDR3 is 16 residues. The CDR3 here is CASSSGTSGPSYEQYF. DNA for the CDR3: TGTGCCAGCAGTTCCGGGACTAGCGGCCCCTCCTACGAGCAGTACTTC.

This chain links TRBV2 with TRBJ2-1, with 8 bases lining up with TRBD2. Unmatched junction bases numbered 10, after V lost 6 bases and J lost 6 bases. Looked up from germline, CDR1 is SNHLY and CDR2 is FYNNEI. The CDR3 runs to 15 residues. In DNA, the CDR3 is TGTGCCAGCAGCCTCAGAGCGGGGGAGGGCAATGAGCAGTTCTTC. Its protein is CASSLRAGEGNEQFF.

The V gene is TRBV6-5, the J gene TRBJ1-1, with D unclear. Germline V gene sequence: CDR1 MNHEY, CDR2 SVGAGI. This CDR3 is built from 11 residues. The V end lost 8 bases, the J end lost 6 bases, and 10 bases lay between the germline ends. This CDR3 reads CASLSRAEAFF. CDR3 bases: TGTGCCAGCCTTTCGCGGGCTGAAGCTTTCTTT.

This chain uses TRBV9 with TRBJ2-5; TRBD1 is a possible D gene (6 bases). This CDR3 spans 16 amino acids. Deletions cut 5 bases from V and 2 bases from J, with 19 bases between. The germline CDR1 and CDR2 sequences are SGDLS and YYNGEE. DNA of the CDR3: TGTGCCAGCAGTAGGAGTGACAGGATCCGTCAAGAGACCCAGTACTTC. Translating gives CASSRSDRIRQETQYF.

The chain employs TRBV5-1 and TRBJ1-5, with a weak D call TRBD1 (5 bases). V lost 0 bases and J lost 4, with 11 bases in between. The germline gives CDR1 SGHRS, CDR2 YFSETQ. The CDR3 loop spans 15 amino acids. CDR3 protein: CASSLGGEGNQPQHF. In DNA form, the CDR3 reads TGCGCCAGCAGCTTGGGAGGGGAGGGAAATCAGCCCCAGCATTTT.

A remark on this clone: A junction end diverges from the germline sequence, so it may reflect a read error. This sample also contains other DNA sequences that code for the same CDR3. The gene calls are TRBV28 and TRBJ1-5; unclear D gene. CDR3 length: 13 residues. Per germline, CDR1 MDHEN and CDR2 SYDVKM. The CDR3 region has the DNA TGTGCCAGCAGTCTTGGAGGGCTCCAGCCCCAGCATTTC. Translated: CASSLGGLQPQHF.